In this sample, the clone carrying this TCR beta chain turned up once. Antigen: not known. With 60 Vbeta and 13 Jbeta primers, the PCR was carried out. The repertoire was sequenced with immunoSEQ multiplex PCR; TCRdb's copy has only in-frame clones and lacks some. This sample has about 180,000 clones, with approximately 80% found just once. J lost 2 bases, V lost 5 bases, and 11 bases had no gene match. Germline lookup yields CDR1 SEHNR and CDR2 FQNEAQ (reference sequence). The CDR3 length is 16 residues. These data come from a study of cytomegalovirus exposure and HLA in healthy donors. Study-wide points: The authors considered a cluster of highly shared sequence variants likely to be a sequencing artifact.

Sequenced sample: PBMCs. This chain links TRBV7-9 with TRBJ2-7; 8 nucleotides line up with TRBD1. This TCR was recovered from a man between 18 and 35 years old in good health and CMV-seronegative. CDR3 DNA: TGTGCCAGCAGCCCAGGACAGGGCGGATCCCCCTACGAGCAGTACTTC. Its translation: CASSPGQGGSPYEQYF.